Listed here is a single T cell receptor (beta chain). No antigen is known for it. Sequencing used immunoSEQ multiplex PCR; TCRdb keeps in-frame clones, though not all of them. The sample carries around 56,000 clones, roughly 90% recorded once. Pooling was applied to second doses at about 4 or about 12 weeks. CDR1 SEHNR and CDR2 FQNEAQ come from the germline V gene (reference sequence). The V and J ends lost 2 bases and 7 bases respectively, with 12 bases between them. This CDR3 is 13 amino acids long. This specimen belongs to a study of T cell responses to AZD1222 COVID-19 vaccine. Whole-study findings and limits: Across spike, vaccine-associated CD4 TCRs were found, dominant at 160-218 and 743-854. Clonal diversity was possibly underestimated, and the donors were mostly white British, with more females. With two AZD1222 doses given, Spike-specific TCR breadth and depth both rose.

The chain uses TRBV7-9 and TRBJ2-7; D is unclear. The TCR originated in an adult who received the AZD1222 COVID-19 vaccine. This sample comprised peripheral blood, obtained 28 days after the second AZD1222 dose. The CDR3 loop reads CASSLPWGFEQYF. CDR3 sequence (DNA): TGTGCCAGCAGCTTACCGTGGGGTTTTGAGCAGTACTTC.